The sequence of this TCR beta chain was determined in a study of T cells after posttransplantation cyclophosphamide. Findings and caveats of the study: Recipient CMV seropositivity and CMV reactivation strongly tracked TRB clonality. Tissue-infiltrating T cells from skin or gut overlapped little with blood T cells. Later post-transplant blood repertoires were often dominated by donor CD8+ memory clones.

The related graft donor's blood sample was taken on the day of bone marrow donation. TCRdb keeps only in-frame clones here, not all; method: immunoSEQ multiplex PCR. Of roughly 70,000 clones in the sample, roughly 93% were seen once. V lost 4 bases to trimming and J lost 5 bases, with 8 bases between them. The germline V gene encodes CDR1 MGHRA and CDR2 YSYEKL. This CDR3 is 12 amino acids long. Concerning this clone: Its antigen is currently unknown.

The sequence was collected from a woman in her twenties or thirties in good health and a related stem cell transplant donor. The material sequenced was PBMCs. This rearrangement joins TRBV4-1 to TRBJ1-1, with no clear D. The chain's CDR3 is CASSRPGTEAFF. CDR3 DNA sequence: TGCGCCAGCAGCCGCCCCGGGACTGAAGCTTTCTTT.